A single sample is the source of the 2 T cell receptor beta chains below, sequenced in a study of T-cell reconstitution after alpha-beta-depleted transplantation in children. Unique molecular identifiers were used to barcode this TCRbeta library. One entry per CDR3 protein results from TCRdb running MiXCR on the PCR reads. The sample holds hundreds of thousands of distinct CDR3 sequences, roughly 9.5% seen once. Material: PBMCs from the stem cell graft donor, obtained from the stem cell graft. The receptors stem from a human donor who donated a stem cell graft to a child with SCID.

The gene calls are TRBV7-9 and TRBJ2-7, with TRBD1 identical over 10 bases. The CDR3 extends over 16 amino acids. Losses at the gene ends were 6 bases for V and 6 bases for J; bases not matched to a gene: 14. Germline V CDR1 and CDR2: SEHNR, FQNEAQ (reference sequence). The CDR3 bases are TGTGCCAGCAGTAAGACAGGGGGCGCCGCTAAAATCGAGCAGTACTTC. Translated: CASSKTGGAAKIEQYF.

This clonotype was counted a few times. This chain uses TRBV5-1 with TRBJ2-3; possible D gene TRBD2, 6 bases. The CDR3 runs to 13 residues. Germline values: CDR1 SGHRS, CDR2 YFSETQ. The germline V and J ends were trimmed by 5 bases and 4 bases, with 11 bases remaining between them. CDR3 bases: TGCGCCAGCAGGGCGGGGACGGCAGATACGCAGTATTTT. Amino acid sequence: CASRAGTADTQYF.